Given below is one TCR beta chain in context. Its matching antigen is unknown. These data are taken from a study of cytomegalovirus exposure and HLA in healthy donors. The PCR used 60 Vbeta and 13 Jbeta primers. Sequencing used immunoSEQ multiplex PCR; TCRdb keeps in-frame clones, though not all of them. This sample carries about 150,000 clones, approximately 80% of them seen once, and the ten largest clones take 1.2%. General study results and limits: Most CMV-associated TCR beta chains appeared HLA-restricted in a later analysis.

Germline V gives CDR1 SGDLS, CDR2 YYNGEE. CDR3 length equals 16 residues. Trimming at V came to 0 bases and at J to 4 bases, leaving 7 bases not matched to a gene. Sequenced material: PBMCs. This receptor was taken from a boy aged 2-9 years in good health and CMV-seronegative. The V call is TRBV9, the J call TRBJ2-3, with 8 nucleotides matching TRBD2. CDR3 loop: CASSVGSGGPPDTQYF. The CDR3 coding sequence is TGTGCCAGCAGCGTAGGGTCGGGGGGGCCGCCAGATACGCAGTATTTT.